These 16 T cell receptor beta chains were all obtained from the same sample, sequenced in a study of CD8 T cells in Susac syndrome (dated by TCRdb to the late 2010s). The library was prepared using the immunoSEQ multiplex PCR assay. RNA was extracted with the RNeasy kit and 0.5 to 1 ug was reverse transcribed using random hexamers. TCRdb passed the public sequencing reads through fastp at Q25 and MiXCR, retaining productive beta sequences. Rows are combined by CDR3 protein, so each entry shows the most common genes and DNA. This sample lists 400,000 to 550,000 distinct CDR3 sequences; approximately 89% were detected once. Approximately 0.11% of the sample comes from the top ten. Sequenced: CD8+ T cells from PBMCs. The receptors stem from a human donor with multiple sclerosis.

The V call is TRBV11-2, the J call TRBJ2-4, with D perhaps TRBD2 (6 bases). The CDR3 has 19 amino acids. In germline, CDR1 is SGHAT, CDR2 FQNNGV. V lost 3 bases and J 0 bases, leaving 21 bases between the germline ends. CDR3: CASSFWRDAGLLAKNIQYF. For the CDR3, the DNA is TGTGCCAGCAGCTTTTGGCGGGACGCAGGATTACTAGCCAAAAACATTCAGTACTTC. The variable domain in full, with the rest retrieved from reference TRBV11-2 and TRBJ2-4, is EAGVAQSPRYKIIEKRQSVAFWCNPISGHATLYWYQQILGQGPKLLIQFQNNGVVDDSQLPKDRFSAERLKGVDSTLKIQPAKLEDSAVYLCASSFWRDAGLLAKNIQYFGAGTRLSVL.

The chain links TRBV7-2 to TRBJ1-2, with D tentatively TRBD1 (5 bases). CDR1 and CDR2 (germline): SGHTA, FQGNSA. The ends were cut back, 0 bases at V and 8 bases at J, with 13 bases in the middle. The CDR3 is 14 residues long. CDR3 sequence reads: CASSLAVQEGGYTF. The CDR3, as DNA: TGTGCCAGCAGCTTAGCGGTACAGGAGGGAGGCTACACCTTC.

The J gene is TRBJ2-7, the V gene TRBV6-5, with 12 bases lining up with TRBD2. There are 15 residues in the CDR3. V trimming: 5 bases; J trimming: 1 base; junction bases outside the gene matches: 3. Germline values: CDR1 MNHEY, CDR2 SVGAGI. The DNA for the CDR3 is TGTGCCAGCAGTATACTAGCGGGGGGTTCCTACGAGCAGTACTTC. This encodes CASSILAGGSYEQYF.

The chain uses TRBV12-3 or TRBV12-4 and TRBJ2-1; the D gene is possibly TRBD1 (5 bases). The CDR3 is 14 amino acids. Trimming cost V 3 bases and J 4 bases, with 10 bases left between them. CDR3 loop: CASSLGLGYNEQFF. In DNA form, the CDR3 reads TGTGCCAGCAGTTTGGGGCTAGGGTACAATGAGCAGTTCTTC.

This chain's CDR3 is CASSESSRGYEQYF. The CDR3 nucleotides read TGTGCCAGCAGTGAATCTTCCCGGGGATACGAGCAGTACTTC. The J gene is TRBJ2-7, the V gene TRBV6-1, with D perhaps TRBD2 (5 bases). CDR1 MNHNS and CDR2 SASEGT come from the germline V gene. V gave up 2 bases and J gave up 4 bases, with 12 bases separating them. The CDR3 runs to 14 residues.

This clonotype appeared a single time. The rearrangement links TRBV5-1 to TRBJ1-1; tentative D call: TRBD1 (6 bases). Trimming stripped 4 bases from V and 5 bases from J, with 12 bases between. The length of the CDR3 is 13 residues. Germline CDR1 and CDR2: SGHRS and YFSETQ. Here the CDR3 reads CASSRDNPTEAFF. In DNA form, the CDR3 reads TGCGCCAGCAGCCGGGACAATCCAACTGAAGCTTTCTTT.

The rearrangement uses TRBV11-2 and TRBJ1-4; unclear D gene. The CDR3 runs 11 residues. V gave up 5 bases and J gave up 8 bases, with 6 bases separating them. CDR1 is SGHAT, CDR2 FQNNGV, per germline. The CDR3 DNA sequence: TGTGCCAGCAGCCGCAGAGAAAAACTGTTTTTT. This gives the protein CASSRREKLFF.

CDR3 coding DNA: TGTGCCAGCAGTGAATTAGGGACAGGAGAATACAATGAGCAGTTCTTC. This translates into CASSELGTGEYNEQFF. This chain uses TRBV2 with TRBJ2-1; TRBD1 matches at 8 bases. Trimming cost V 2 bases and J 4 bases; bases outside gene matches: 7. CDR1 is SNHLY, CDR2 FYNNEI, per germline. The CDR3 contains 16 residues.

This chain connects TRBV6-6 to TRBJ1-2; 7 bases match TRBD1. The CDR3 totals 14 residues. V lost 9 bases to trimming and J lost 2 bases; unmatched junction nucleotides: 9. CDR1 and CDR2 (germline): MNHNY, SVGAGI (reference sequence). CDR3 DNA sequence: TGTGCCAGTACAAGACTGACAGGGAACTATGGCTACACCTTC. Encoded protein: CASTRLTGNYGYTF.

The chain combines TRBV6-1 with TRBJ1-5; possibly TRBD1 for D (6 bases). The CDR3 sequence is 17 residues long. Germline values: CDR1 MNHNS, CDR2 SASEGT. V was pared by 1 base and J by 1 base, with 14 bases between. This CDR3 is CASSEDRTELSNQPQHF. CDR3 bases: TGTGCCAGCAGTGAAGACCGGACAGAGCTCAGCAATCAGCCCCAGCATTTT.

The rearrangement joins TRBV2 to TRBJ2-1, with 7 bases identical to TRBD1. The CDR3 runs 12 residues. Germline CDR1 reads SNHLY; CDR2 reads FYNNEI. The V and J ends lost 6 bases and 7 bases, in that order; junction bases with no gene match: 3. CDR3 nucleotides: TGTGCCAGCAGGCTGACAGGGAATGAGCAGTTCTTC. It specifies CASRLTGNEQFF. Supplemented by reference TRBV2 and TRBJ2-1, the full variable domain reads EPEVTQTPSHQVTQMGQEVILRCVPISNHLYFYWYRQILGQKVEFLVSFYNNEISEKSEIFDDQFSVERPDGSNFTLKIRSTKLEDSAMYFCASRLTGNEQFFGPGTRLTVL.

The chain employs TRBV10-3 and TRBJ1-4; D is undetermined. Trimming stripped 3 bases from V and 1 base from J, with 12 bases between. The V gene's germline CDR1 is ENHRY and CDR2 SYGVKD. This CDR3 region has 16 residues. This CDR3 is CAISDGKEGTNEKLFF. Written as DNA, the CDR3 is TGTGCCATCAGTGACGGGAAAGAAGGAACTAATGAAAAACTGTTTTTT.

This clonotype has just one count. The rearrangement links TRBV14 to TRBJ2-7; TRBD1 aligns across 7 bases. CDR3 length: 18 amino acids. Germline V gene lookup returns CDR1 SGHDN and CDR2 FVKESK. The V and J ends lost 0 bases and 1 base, in that order; junction bases with no gene match: 12. CDR3 region: CASSQDRGMNRGSYEQYF. The CDR3, as DNA: TGTGCCAGCAGCCAAGATCGGGGAATGAACAGGGGATCCTACGAGCAGTACTTC.

The V and J genes are TRBV27 and TRBJ2-1; D unclear. The ends were cut back, 7 bases at V and 3 bases at J, with 16 bases in the middle. This CDR3 comprises 15 residues. Germline V CDR1 and CDR2: MNHEY, SMNVEV (reference sequence). The CDR3 sequence: CASTPRSPYYNEQFF. In DNA form, the CDR3 reads TGTGCCAGCACACCTCGTAGCCCATACTACAATGAGCAGTTCTTC.

The CDR3 is CASSIEFGNRSYNEQFF. CDR3 in DNA: TGTGCCAGCAGCATAGAGTTTGGGAATAGGTCCTACAATGAGCAGTTCTTC. The chain employs TRBV12-3 or TRBV12-4 and TRBJ2-1; D remains ambiguous. The CDR3 extends over 17 amino acids. The ends were cut back, 6 bases at V and 1 base at J, with 19 bases in the middle.

The genes are TRBV27 and TRBJ2-7, with D possibly being TRBD2 (5 bases). Trimming took off 0 bases at V and 5 bases at J, with 11 bases between the two ends. The CDR3 has 14 amino acids. Germline CDR1 reads MNHEY; CDR2 reads SMNVEV (reference sequence). CDR3: CASSLSRTGNEQYF. The CDR3 nucleotides read TGTGCCAGCAGTTTATCCCGGACGGGGAACGAGCAGTACTTC.